One sample yielded the 9 T cell receptor beta chains listed below, sequenced in a study of blood T cell repertoires in COVID-19. TCRdb's copy holds only in-frame clones and misses some; the assay was immunoSEQ multiplex PCR. The sample comprises fewer than 75,000 clones, nearly 95% of which are singletons, and roughly 4.2% rests with the top ten. Specimen: peripheral blood. These receptors originate from a man in his fifties or sixties with active COVID-19.

J is TRBJ2-2 and V is TRBV11-2, with 10 bases that match TRBD1. The CDR3 is 17 residues long. With 1 base clipped from V and 4 bases from J, the junction kept 6 bases outside the gene matches. Germline CDR1 and CDR2: SGHAT and FQNNGV. DNA of the CDR3: TGTGCCAGCAGCTTAGGCTCCGGGACAGGGGCCACCGGGGAGCTGTTTTTT. It yields the protein CASSLGSGTGATGELFF.

The J gene is TRBJ2-2, the V gene TRBV4-1; TRBD1 aligns across 9 bases. From germline, CDR1 is MGHRA and CDR2 YSYEKL. This CDR3 has 17 residues. J was trimmed by 1 base and V by 1 base; bases with no gene match: 4. The CDR3 here is CASSQVLGQGNTGELFF. The CDR3 DNA follows: TGCGCCAGCAGCCAAGTTCTGGGACAGGGGAACACCGGGGAGCTGTTTTTT.

The gene calls are TRBV12-3 or TRBV12-4 and TRBJ2-7; tentatively, D is TRBD2 (6 bases). The CDR3 is 13 residues long. With 6 bases removed from V and 2 bases from J, the gap between germline ends came to 11 bases. CDR3 DNA: TGTGCCAGCAGCGTAGGAGGGGCCTACGAGCAGTACTTC. Residues: CASSVGGAYEQYF.

The chain is built from TRBV4-3 and TRBJ2-3; 13 bases fit TRBD2. Germline V gene lookup returns CDR1 LGHNA and CDR2 YSLEER. This CDR3 spans 18 amino acids. The V gene end was trimmed by 0 bases and the J gene end by 6 bases; junction bases not matched to a gene: 9. The CDR3 region is CASSQDLLTSGGRDTQYF. CDR3 sequence (DNA): TGCGCCAGCAGCCAAGATCTGTTGACTAGCGGGGGGCGGGATACGCAGTATTTT.

This chain uses TRBV14 with TRBJ2-7, with 11 nucleotides matching TRBD2. There are 16 residues in the CDR3. Germline trimming cut 4 bases from V and 2 bases from J; bases unmatched to any gene: 7. Germline V gene sequence: CDR1 SGHDN, CDR2 FVKESK. The CDR3 coding sequence is TGTGCCAGCAGCCCACCACTAGCGGGAGTGCCCTACGAGCAGTACTTC. It encodes CASSPPLAGVPYEQYF.

This rearrangement joins TRBV29-1 to TRBJ2-3; the D is unclear. This CDR3 has 12 amino acids. Germline-derived CDR1 and CDR2 are SQVTM and ANQGSEA. This chain's CDR3 is CSATVVGDTQYF. CDR3 nucleotides: TGCAGTGCAACGGTTGTTGGAGATACGCAGTATTTT.

As DNA, the CDR3 is TGTGCCAGCAGCCATCTCGATCATTCGGGACAGATTGAAGCTTTCTTT. It codes for CASSHLDHSGQIEAFF. The J gene is TRBJ1-1, the V gene TRBV3-1 (or the pseudogene TRBV3-2), with 7 bases aligning to TRBD1. The CDR3 is 16 residues long. The germline CDR1 and CDR2 sequences are LGHDT and YNNKEL (reference sequence). V was clipped by 3 bases and J by 7 bases; unmatched bases: 14.

The V gene is TRBV28, the J gene TRBJ2-1, with 8 bases identical to TRBD2. The germline V gene encodes CDR1 MDHEN and CDR2 SYDVKM. Trimming at V came to 6 bases and at J to 6 bases, leaving 10 bases not matched to a gene. CDR3 length equals 15 residues. The CDR3 loop reads CASSRRLAHPNEQFF. CDR3 DNA: TGTGCCAGCAGCCGTCGACTAGCGCACCCCAATGAGCAGTTCTTC.

The chain carries TRBV7-8 and TRBJ2-7, with a tentative D call TRBD2 (7 bases). Germline CDR1 is SGHVS and CDR2 is FQNEAQ. CDR3 length: 17 residues. Trimming removed 4 bases at V and 2 bases at J, with 21 bases between. The CDR3 here is CASSSSRRTGGPYEQYF. DNA of the CDR3: TGTGCCAGCAGCTCTAGTCGGAGAACGGGGGGCCCCTACGAGCAGTACTTC. The variable domain in full, completed from reference TRBV7-8 and TRBJ2-7, reads GAGVSQSPRYKVAKRGQDVALRCDPISGHVSLFWYQQALGQGPEFLTYFQNEAQLDKSGLPSDRFFAERPEGSVSTLKIQRTQQEDSAVYLCASSSSRRTGGPYEQYFGPGTRLTVT.